This is a list of T cell receptor beta chains from one sample in a study of sequential checkpoint blockade in melanoma. Produced via immunoSEQ multiplex PCR; TCRdb's table is partial and in-frame only. The sample yields about 5,000 clones, roughly 17% seen once. Sequencing used tumor tissue (inferred from file names), obtained from a patient given nivolumab and ipilimumab in sequence. The source of these receptors is a human donor with melanoma. CDR3s include the opening cysteine and the closing phenylalanine or tryptophan. D genes are given only for firm matches. Clone size appears in some rows only: once, few, many, or a class for an expanded clone.

d_gene,j_gene,abundance,v_gene,CDR3aa,CDR3nt
NA,TRBJ1-2,NA,TRBV19,CASSILDPQRGYTF,TGTGCCAGTAGTATACTTGACCCGCAGCGTGGCTACACCTTC
NA,TRBJ2-3,many,TRBV23-1,CASSSGSSDTQYF,TGCGCCAGCAGCTCGGGATCCTCAGATACGCAGTATTTT
TRBD2,TRBJ2-4,NA,TRBV29-1,CSVVGATSGGVNIQYF,TGCAGCGTTGTTGGAGCGACTAGCGGGGGGGTAAACATTCAGTACTTC
NA,TRBJ2-5,few,TRBV7-1,CASSLVGQETQYF,TGTGCCAGCAGCTTAGTTGGCCAAGAGACCCAGTACTTC
NA,TRBJ2-7,medium-sized,TRBV12-1,CASRVNGAYEQYF,TGTGCCAGCCGGGTAAATGGAGCCTACGAGCAGTACTTC
NA,TRBJ2-1,NA,TRBV19,CASSIVLAVYNEQFF,TGTGCCAGTAGTATTGTCCTAGCAGTTTACAATGAGCAGTTCTTC
NA,TRBJ1-2,NA,TRBV6-1,CASSEATANYGYTF,TGTGCCAGCAGTGAAGCGACAGCGAACTATGGCTACACCTTC
TRBD2,TRBJ2-2,medium-sized,TRBV12-5,CASTPGGSRNTGELFF,TGTGCCAGCACCCCGGGGGGGTCGAGGAACACCGGGGAGCTGTTTTTT
NA,TRBJ1-2,NA,TRBV19,CASSAREGRVYGYTF,TGTGCCAGTAGCGCACGGGAGGGGCGCGTCTATGGCTACACCTTC
NA,TRBJ2-5,large,TRBV28,CASSLVGARETQYF,TGTGCCAGCAGTTTAGTGGGGGCGCGTGAGACCCAGTACTTC
NA,TRBJ1-2,few,TRBV6-8,CASIEGGYGPGYTF,TGTGCCAGCATCGAAGGGGGGTACGGCCCTGGCTACACCTTC
NA,TRBJ2-1,few,TRBV28,CASSVASYNEQFF,TGTGCCAGCAGTGTAGCCTCCTACAATGAGCAGTTCTTC
NA,TRBJ2-3,large,TRBV28,CASSDPGGDTQYF,TGTGCCAGCAGCGACCCCGGGGGAGATACGCAGTATTTT
NA,TRBJ1-5,few,TRBV4-1,CASSQDTGSNQPQHF,TGCGCCAGCAGCCAAGATACAGGCAGCAATCAGCCCCAGCATTTT
TRBD1,TRBJ1-4,NA,TRBV25-1,CASSEYRDRGGEKLFF,TGTGCCAGCAGTGAATACCGGGACAGGGGAGGTGAAAAACTGTTTTTT
TRBD1,TRBJ1-5,few,TRBV27,CASSRGQGNQPQHF,TGTGCCAGCAGTCGTGGACAGGGGAATCAGCCCCAGCATTTT
NA,TRBJ2-5,NA,TRBV15,CATSRDRRGYVSEETQYF,TGTGCCACCAGCAGAGACCGCCGGGGCTATGTTTCGGAAGAGACCCAGTACTTC
NA,TRBJ1-5,medium-sized,TRBV6-8,CASSYAWDNQPQHF,TGTGCCAGCAGTTACGCCTGGGACAATCAGCCCCAGCATTTT
NA,TRBJ2-2,medium-sized,TRBV6-1,CASSEVSRTSWTGELFF,TGTGCCAGCAGTGAAGTAAGTCGGACCTCATGGACCGGGGAGCTGTTTTTT
NA,TRBJ2-3,few,TRBV28,CASSLPYGRGDTDTQYF,TGTGCCAGCAGTTTGCCCTACGGTAGGGGAGACACAGATACGCAGTATTTT
TRBD2,TRBJ2-1,few,TRBV28,CASSLNGGAYEQFF,TGTGCCAGCAGTCTTAACGGGGGGGCTTATGAGCAGTTCTTC
NA,TRBJ1-5,medium-sized,TRBV28,CASRRSNQPQHF,TGTGCCAGCCGGAGAAGCAATCAGCCCCAGCATTTT
NA,TRBJ2-1,many,TRBV6-8,CASTDPLGGLPQLGQFF,TGTGCCAGTACCGACCCCTTAGGGGGGCTCCCCCAGCTCGGGCAGTTCTTC
NA,TRBJ2-2,medium-sized,TRBV11-3,CASSLVTSPGELFF,TGTGCCAGCAGCTTAGTCACTAGTCCCGGGGAGCTGTTTTTT
TRBD1,TRBJ2-2,few,TRBV9,CASSGSRDRGNTGELFF,TGTGCCAGCAGCGGATCCCGGGACAGGGGTAACACCGGGGAGCTGTTTTTT
NA,TRBJ2-7,few,TRBV6-8,CASSYGRGQGEQYF,TGTGCCAGCAGTTACGGGCGGGGTCAGGGCGAGCAGTACTTC
NA,TRBJ2-7,once,TRBV5-1,CASSYEGSSYEQYF,TGCGCCAGCAGCTATGAGGGGTCATCCTACGAGCAGTACTTC
NA,TRBJ1-5,medium-sized,TRBV6-8,CASSSYLSNQPQHF,TGTGCCAGCAGCTCGTACTTGTCTAATCAGCCCCAGCATTTT
NA,TRBJ1-2,medium-sized,TRBV29-1,CSVKDPSNHYGYTF,TGCAGCGTCAAGGACCCGTCGAATCATTATGGCTACACCTTC
NA,TRBJ2-3,NA,TRBV6-8,CASSNRGPSYTQYF,TGTGCCAGCAGTAACCGTGGACCATCTTATACGCAGTATTTT
NA,TRBJ1-3,few,TRBV28,CASSLEGNTIYF,TGTGCCAGCAGTTTGGAGGGAAACACCATATATTTT
NA,TRBJ2-1,NA,TRBV12-5,CASGLGNEQFF,TGTGCTAGTGGTTTAGGTAATGAGCAGTTCTTC
TRBD2,TRBJ2-3,few,TRBV4-1,CASSQRTSGSTDTQYF,TGCGCCAGCAGCCAACGGACTAGCGGGAGCACAGATACGCAGTATTTT
NA,TRBJ2-5,few,TRBV19,CASSTATSLEETQYF,TGTGCCAGTAGTACCGCCACGTCCCTCGAGGAGACCCAGTACTTC
NA,TRBJ2-3,NA,TRBV28,CASSFPSEPDGTDTQYF,TGTGCCAGCAGTTTTCCATCTGAGCCGGATGGCACAGATACGCAGTATTTT
NA,TRBJ1-1,few,TRBV6-8,CAISFGGLGTEAFF,TGTGCCATCTCCTTTGGAGGACTGGGCACTGAAGCTTTCTTT
NA,TRBJ2-3,many,TRBV11-3,CASSLPDGGRTDTQYF,TGTGCCAGCAGCTTGCCGGACGGGGGGCGTACAGATACGCAGTATTTT